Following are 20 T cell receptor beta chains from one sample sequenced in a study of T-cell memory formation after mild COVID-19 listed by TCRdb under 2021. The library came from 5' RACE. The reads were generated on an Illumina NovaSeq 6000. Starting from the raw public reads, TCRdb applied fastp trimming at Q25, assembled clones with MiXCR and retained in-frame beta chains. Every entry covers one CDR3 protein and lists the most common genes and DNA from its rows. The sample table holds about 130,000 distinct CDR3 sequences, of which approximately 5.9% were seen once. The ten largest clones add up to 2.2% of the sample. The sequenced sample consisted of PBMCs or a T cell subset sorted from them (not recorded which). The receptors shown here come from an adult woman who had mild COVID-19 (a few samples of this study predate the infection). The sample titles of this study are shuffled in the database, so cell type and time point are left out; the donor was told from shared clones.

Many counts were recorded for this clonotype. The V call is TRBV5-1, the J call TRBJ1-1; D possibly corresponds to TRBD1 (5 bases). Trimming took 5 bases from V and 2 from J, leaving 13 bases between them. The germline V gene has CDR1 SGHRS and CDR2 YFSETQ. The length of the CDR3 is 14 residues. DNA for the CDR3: TGCGCCAGCAGACCTCTGGGGGAAAACACTGAAGCTTTCTTT. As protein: CASRPLGENTEAFF.

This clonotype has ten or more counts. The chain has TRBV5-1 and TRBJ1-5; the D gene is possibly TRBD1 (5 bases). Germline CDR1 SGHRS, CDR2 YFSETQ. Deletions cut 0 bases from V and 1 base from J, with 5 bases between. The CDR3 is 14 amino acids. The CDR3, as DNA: TGCGCCAGCAGCTTGGAGGGGAGCAATCAGCCCCAGCATTTT. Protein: CASSLEGSNQPQHF.

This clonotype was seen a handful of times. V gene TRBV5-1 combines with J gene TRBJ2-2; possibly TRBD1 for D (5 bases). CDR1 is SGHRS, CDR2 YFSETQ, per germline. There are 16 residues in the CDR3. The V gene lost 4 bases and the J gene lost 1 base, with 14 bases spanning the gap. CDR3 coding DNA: TGCGCCAGCAGCCCCCCGAAGGGGCAGAACACCGGGGAGCTGTTTTTT. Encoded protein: CASSPPKGQNTGELFF.

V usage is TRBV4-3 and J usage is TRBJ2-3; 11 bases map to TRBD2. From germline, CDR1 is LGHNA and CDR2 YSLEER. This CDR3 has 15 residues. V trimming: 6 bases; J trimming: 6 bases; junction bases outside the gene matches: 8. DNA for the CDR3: TGCGCCAGCAGTCGAGACGGGACTAGCGGCGATACGCAGTATTTT. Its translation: CASSRDGTSGDTQYF.

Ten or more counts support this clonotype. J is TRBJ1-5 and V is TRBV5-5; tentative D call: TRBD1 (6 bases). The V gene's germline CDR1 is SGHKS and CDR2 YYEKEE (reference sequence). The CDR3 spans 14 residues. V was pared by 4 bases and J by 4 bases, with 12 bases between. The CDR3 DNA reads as TGTGCCAGCAGCCGACAGACAGGTAATCAGCCCCAGCATTTT. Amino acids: CASSRQTGNQPQHF.

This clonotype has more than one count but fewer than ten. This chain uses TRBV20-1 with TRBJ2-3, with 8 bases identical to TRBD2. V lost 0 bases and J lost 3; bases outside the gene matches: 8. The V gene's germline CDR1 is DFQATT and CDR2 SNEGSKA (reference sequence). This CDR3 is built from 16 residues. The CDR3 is CSARDPSGRETDTQYF. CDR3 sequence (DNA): TGCAGTGCTAGAGATCCCAGCGGGAGAGAGACAGATACGCAGTATTTT.

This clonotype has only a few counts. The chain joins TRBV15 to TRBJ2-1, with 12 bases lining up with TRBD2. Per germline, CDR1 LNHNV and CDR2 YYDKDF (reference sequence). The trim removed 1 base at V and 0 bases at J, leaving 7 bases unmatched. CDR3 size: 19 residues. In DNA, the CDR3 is TGTGCCACCAGCAGAGGCTATCTAGCGGGGGGGACCTCCTACAATGAGCAGTTCTTC. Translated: CATSRGYLAGGTSYNEQFF. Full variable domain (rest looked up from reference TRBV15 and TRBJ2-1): DAMVIQNPRYQVTQFGKPVTLSCSQTLNHNVMYWYQQKSSQAPKLLFHYYDKDFNNEADTPDNFQSRRPNTSFCFLDIRSPGLGDTAMYLCATSRGYLAGGTSYNEQFFGPGTRLTVL.

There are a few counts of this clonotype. In nucleotides, the CDR3 is TGCGCCAGCAGGTCCGGGGCCGCCTACGAGCAGTACTTC. It codes for CASRSGAAYEQYF. V and J are TRBV5-1 and TRBJ2-7; D tentatively fits TRBD1 or TRBD2 (5 bases each). This CDR3 has 13 residues. In germline, CDR1 is SGHRS, CDR2 YFSETQ. Trimming took off 5 bases at V and 2 bases at J, with 11 bases between the two ends.

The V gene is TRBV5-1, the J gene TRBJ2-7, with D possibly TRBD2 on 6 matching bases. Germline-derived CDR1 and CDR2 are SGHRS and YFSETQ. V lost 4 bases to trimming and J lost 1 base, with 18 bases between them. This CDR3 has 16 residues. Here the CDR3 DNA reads TGCGCCAGCAGCCTGTCTCGGTTAGCGGAATCCTACGAGCAGTACTTC. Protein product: CASSLSRLAESYEQYF. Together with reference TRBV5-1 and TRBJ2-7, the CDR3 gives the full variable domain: KAGVTQTPRYLIKTRGQQVTLSCSPISGHRSVSWYQQTPGQGLQFLFEYFSETQRNKGNFPGRFSGRQFSNSRSEMNVSTLELGDSALYLCASSLSRLAESYEQYFGPGTRLTVT.

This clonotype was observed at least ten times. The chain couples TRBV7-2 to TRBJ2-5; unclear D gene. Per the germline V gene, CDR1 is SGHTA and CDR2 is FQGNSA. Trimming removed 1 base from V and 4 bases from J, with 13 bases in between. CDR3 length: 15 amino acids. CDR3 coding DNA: TGTGCCAGCAGCTTAGGCGGAAGTATGTCAGAGACCCAGTACTTC. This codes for CASSLGGSMSETQYF.

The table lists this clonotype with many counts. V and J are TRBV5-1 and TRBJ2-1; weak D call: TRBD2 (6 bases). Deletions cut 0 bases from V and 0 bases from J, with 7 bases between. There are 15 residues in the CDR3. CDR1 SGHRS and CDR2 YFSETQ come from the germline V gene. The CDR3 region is CASSLAAGSYNEQFF. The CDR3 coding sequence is TGCGCCAGCAGCTTGGCAGCGGGCTCCTACAATGAGCAGTTCTTC. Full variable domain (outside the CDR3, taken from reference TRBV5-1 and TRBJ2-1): KAGVTQTPRYLIKTRGQQVTLSCSPISGHRSVSWYQQTPGQGLQFLFEYFSETQRNKGNFPGRFSGRQFSNSRSEMNVSTLELGDSALYLCASSLAAGSYNEQFFGPGTRLTVL.

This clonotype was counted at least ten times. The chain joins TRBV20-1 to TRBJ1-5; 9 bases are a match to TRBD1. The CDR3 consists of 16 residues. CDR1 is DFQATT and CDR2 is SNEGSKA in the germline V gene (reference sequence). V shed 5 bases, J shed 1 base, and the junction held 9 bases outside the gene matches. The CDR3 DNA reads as TGCAGTGCTCGACCGGGACAGGGAACGAGCAATCAGCCCCAGCATTTT. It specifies CSARPGQGTSNQPQHF.

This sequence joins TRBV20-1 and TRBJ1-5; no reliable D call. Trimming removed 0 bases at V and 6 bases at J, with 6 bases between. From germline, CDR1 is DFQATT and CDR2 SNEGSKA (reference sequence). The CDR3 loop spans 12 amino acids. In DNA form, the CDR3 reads TGCAGTGCTAGAGATTTGCTTCAGCCCCAGCATTTT. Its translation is CSARDLLQPQHF.

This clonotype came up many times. As DNA, the CDR3 is TGTGCCAGCAGCTTAGTCGGGACAGGGGATGGCTACACCTTC. Its protein product is CASSLVGTGDGYTF. The rearrangement uses TRBV13 and TRBJ1-2; 10 bases align to TRBD1. With V trimmed by 1 base and J by 6 bases, 2 bases remained unmatched. The CDR3 has 14 residues. Germline V gene data show CDR1 as PRHDT and CDR2 as FYEKMQ (reference sequence).

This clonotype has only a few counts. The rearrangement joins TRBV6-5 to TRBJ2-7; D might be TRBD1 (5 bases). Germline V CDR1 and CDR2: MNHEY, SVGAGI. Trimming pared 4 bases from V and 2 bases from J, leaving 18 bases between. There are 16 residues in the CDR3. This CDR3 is CASSSFSAQGTYEQYF. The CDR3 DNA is TGTGCCAGCAGTTCTTTTTCCGCCCAGGGAACCTACGAGCAGTACTTC.

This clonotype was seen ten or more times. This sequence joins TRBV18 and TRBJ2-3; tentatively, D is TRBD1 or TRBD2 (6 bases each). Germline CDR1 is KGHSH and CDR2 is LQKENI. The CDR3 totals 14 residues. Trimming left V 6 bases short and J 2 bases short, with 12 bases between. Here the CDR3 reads CASSRRDITDTQYF. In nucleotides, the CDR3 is TGTGCCAGCTCCAGGCGGGACATCACAGATACGCAGTATTTT.

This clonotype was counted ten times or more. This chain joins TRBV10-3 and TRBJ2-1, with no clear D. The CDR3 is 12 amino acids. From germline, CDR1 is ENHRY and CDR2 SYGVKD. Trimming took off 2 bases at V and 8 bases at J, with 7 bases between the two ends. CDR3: CAISEATDEQFF. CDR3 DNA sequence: TGTGCCATCAGTGAGGCGACGGATGAGCAGTTCTTC.

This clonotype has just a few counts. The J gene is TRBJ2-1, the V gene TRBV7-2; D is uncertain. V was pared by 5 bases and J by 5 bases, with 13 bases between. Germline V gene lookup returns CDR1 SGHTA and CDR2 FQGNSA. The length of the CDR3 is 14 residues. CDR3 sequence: CASSPTNLHNEQFF. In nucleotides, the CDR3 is TGTGCCAGCAGCCCGACCAACCTCCACAATGAGCAGTTCTTC.

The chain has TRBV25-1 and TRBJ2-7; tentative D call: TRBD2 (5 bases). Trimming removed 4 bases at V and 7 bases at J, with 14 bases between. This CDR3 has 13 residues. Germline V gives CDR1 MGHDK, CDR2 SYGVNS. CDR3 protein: CASSGIAGGEQYF. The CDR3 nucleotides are TGTGCCAGCAGTGGTATAGCCGGCGGGGAGCAGTACTTC.

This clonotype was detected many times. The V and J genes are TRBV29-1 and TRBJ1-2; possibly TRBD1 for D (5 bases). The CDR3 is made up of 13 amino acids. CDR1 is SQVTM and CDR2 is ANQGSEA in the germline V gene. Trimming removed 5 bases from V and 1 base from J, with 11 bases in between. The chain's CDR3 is CSVKRDGNYGYTF. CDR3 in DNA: TGCAGCGTTAAACGGGACGGTAACTATGGCTACACCTTC.